The clone carrying this T cell receptor (beta chain) was detected only a few times. TCRdb reprocessed the 5' RACE reads with MiXCR, giving one entry per CDR3 protein. Among some 130,000 distinct CDR3 sequences listed, under 30% were seen once. V lost 4 bases, J lost 2 bases, and 8 bases stayed unmatched. CDR3 size: 17 residues. Germline CDR1 and CDR2: SGHRS and YFSETQ. The data originate from a study of T-cell memory formation after mild COVID-19. The sequence was obtained from an adult woman who had mild COVID-19 (a few samples of this study predate the infection). Cell type and time point are not known. This chain joins TRBV5-1 and TRBJ2-7, with 14 bases aligning to TRBD2. Sample: PBMCs or a T cell subset sorted from them (not recorded which). Here the CDR3 DNA reads TGCGCCAGCAGCCTGGGACTAGCGGGAGTGTCCACCTACGAGCAGTACTTC. Translated, it gives CASSLGLAGVSTYEQYF.